The count of the clone carrying this T cell receptor beta chain is one. Its specificity is not known. The data are from a study of cytotoxic CD8 clonotypes in ibrutinib-treated CLL. General study results and limits: Pretreatment clonality was elevated relative to age-matched healthy donors and paralleled circulating CD8+ T-cell counts.

Sequencing sought depths of 1 in 200,000 to 1 in 1 million T cells. Sequencing used immunoSEQ multiplex PCR; TCRdb keeps in-frame clones, though not all of them. Altogether 190,000 or so clones are present, around 72% being singletons, with the ten largest covering 13%. The clonotype originates from a human donor with chronic lymphocytic leukemia. Sequenced here: PBMCs, sampled after 24 months of ibrutinib treatment.

CDR3 nucleotide sequence: TGTGCCAGCAGCCCCCGACAGCTAGACACAGATACGCAGTATTTT. As protein: CASSPRQLDTDTQYF. The chain joins TRBV7-9 to TRBJ2-3; tentative D call: TRBD1 (5 bases). Trimming removed 5 bases at V and 2 bases at J, with 14 bases between. Per the germline V gene, CDR1 is SEHNR and CDR2 is FQNEAQ (reference sequence). The CDR3 has 15 residues.